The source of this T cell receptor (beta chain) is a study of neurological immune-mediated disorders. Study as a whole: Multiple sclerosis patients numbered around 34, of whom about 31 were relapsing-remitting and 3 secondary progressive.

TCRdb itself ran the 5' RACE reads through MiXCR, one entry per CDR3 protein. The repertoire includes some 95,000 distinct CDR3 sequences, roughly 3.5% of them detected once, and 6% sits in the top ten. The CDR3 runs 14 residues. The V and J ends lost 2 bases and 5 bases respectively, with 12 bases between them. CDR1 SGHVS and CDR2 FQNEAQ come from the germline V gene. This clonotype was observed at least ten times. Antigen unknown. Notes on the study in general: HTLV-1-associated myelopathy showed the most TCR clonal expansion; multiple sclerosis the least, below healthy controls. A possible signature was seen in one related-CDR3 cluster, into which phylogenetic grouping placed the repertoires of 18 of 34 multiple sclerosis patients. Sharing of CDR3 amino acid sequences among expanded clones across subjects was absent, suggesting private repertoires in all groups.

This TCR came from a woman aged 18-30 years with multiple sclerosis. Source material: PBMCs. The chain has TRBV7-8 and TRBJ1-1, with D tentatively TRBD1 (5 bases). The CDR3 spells CASSLRRWGTEAFF. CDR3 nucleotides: TGTGCCAGCAGCTTACGGAGATGGGGGACTGAAGCTTTCTTT.